Presented here are 25 T cell receptor beta chains from one specimen sequenced in a study of cytomegalovirus exposure and HLA in healthy donors. Primers included in the PCR were 60 Vbeta and 13 Jbeta primers. Libraries were prepared by immunoSEQ multiplex PCR; TCRdb keeps only in-frame clonotypes and omits some of them. The table lists over 100,000 clones, around 80% of them singletons, with over 4% in the top ten. Material for sequencing was PBMCs. The receptors originated from a man aged 25 to 45 in good health and CMV-seropositive.

The CDR3 DNA sequence: TGTGCCAGCAGCCGCGGGGGGTTCACAGATACGCAGTATTTT. This translates into CASSRGGFTDTQYF. The chain employs TRBV7-6 and TRBJ2-3, with 8 bases fitting TRBD2. Germline V CDR1 and CDR2: SGHVS, FNYEAQ. The CDR3 is made up of 14 amino acids. V was clipped by 5 bases and J by 2 bases; unmatched bases: 3.

The chain joins TRBV5-1 to TRBJ2-3; TRBD2 matches at 11 bases. The CDR3 is made up of 15 amino acids. CDR1 and CDR2 (germline): SGHRS, YFSETQ. V shed 2 bases and J 4 bases; nucleotides not matched to a gene: 3. CDR3 DNA sequence: TGCGCCAGCAGCTTACTAGCGGGGGATCCAGATACGCAGTATTTT. It encodes CASSLLAGDPDTQYF.

This clone was detected only a few times. V is TRBV6-1 and J is TRBJ1-1; no definite D call. This CDR3 contains 14 residues. Germline V lookup: CDR1 MNHNS, CDR2 SASEGT. Trimming pared 6 bases from V and 0 bases from J, leaving 11 bases between. The CDR3 DNA sequence: TGTGCCAGCAGGGTTTTAACAGTGAACACTGAAGCTTTCTTT. Encoded protein: CASRVLTVNTEAFF.

J is TRBJ2-7 and V is TRBV18, with TRBD1 matching over 9 bases. The V segment lost 4 bases and the J segment 3 bases; nucleotides outside the gene matches: 4. Germline V gene sequence: CDR1 KGHSH, CDR2 LQKENI. This CDR3 contains 14 residues. CDR3 amino acids: CASSQPGQGYEQYF. In nucleotides, the CDR3 is TGTGCCAGCTCACAACCGGGACAGGGCTACGAGCAGTACTTC.

The chain links TRBV28 to TRBJ2-4, with TRBD2 identical over 7 bases. The germline V gene has CDR1 MDHEN and CDR2 SYDVKM. V lost 9 bases to trimming and J lost 0 bases; unmatched junction nucleotides: 17. The CDR3 length is 18 residues. Here the CDR3 reads CARRRGSANNLAKNIQYF. CDR3 nucleotide sequence: TGTGCCAGACGGCGGGGGTCAGCCAATAACTTAGCCAAAAACATTCAGTACTTC.

J is TRBJ2-3 and V is TRBV5-1; D unresolved. The CDR3 has 11 residues. Trimming pared 4 bases from V and 2 bases from J, leaving 2 bases between. The germline gives CDR1 SGHRS, CDR2 YFSETQ. This CDR3 is CASSHTDTQYF. In nucleotides, the CDR3 is TGCGCCAGCAGCCACACAGATACGCAGTATTTT.

The gene calls are TRBV19 and TRBJ1-2, with D maybe TRBD1 (5 bases). V was shortened by 6 bases and J by 4 bases, with 12 bases between the two germline ends. CDR3 length equals 13 residues. Germline values: CDR1 LNHDA, CDR2 SQIVND (reference sequence). The CDR3 DNA sequence: TGTGCCAGTAGGTTGACAAGGGGCTATGGCTACACCTTC. Translation: CASRLTRGYGYTF.

The chain has TRBV28 and TRBJ1-6, with 9 bases that match TRBD1. With 5 bases clipped from V and 9 bases from J, the junction kept 11 bases outside the gene matches. This CDR3 region has 16 residues. Germline V CDR1 and CDR2: MDHEN, SYDVKM. The CDR3 protein is CASSRGDREISSPLHF. The CDR3 bases are TGTGCCAGCAGTCGGGGGGACAGGGAAATAAGTTCACCCCTCCACTTT.

This clone appeared many times. The V gene is TRBV6-1, the J gene TRBJ1-5; D is unresolved. V was pared by 2 bases and J by 2 bases, with 13 bases between. CDR3 length equals 16 residues. Germline-derived CDR1 and CDR2 are MNHNS and SASEGT. CDR3: CASSENAGVRNQPQHF. In DNA form, the CDR3 reads TGTGCCAGCAGTGAAAACGCCGGGGTTCGCAATCAGCCCCAGCATTTT.

The rearrangement joins TRBV29-1 to TRBJ2-1; TRBD1 matches at 9 bases. V lost 3 bases and J lost 9; bases outside the gene matches: 12. CDR3 length equals 15 residues. The germline CDR1 and CDR2 sequences are SQVTM and ANQGSEA. For the CDR3, the DNA is TGCAGCGTTGAGGGCGCCGGGACAGGGTGGGGTGAGCAGTTCTTC. This gives the protein CSVEGAGTGWGEQFF.

The chain links TRBV7-3 to TRBJ2-2; TRBD2 matches 8 bases. This CDR3 is built from 15 residues. With 0 bases clipped from V and 5 bases from J, the junction kept 2 bases outside the gene matches. Per germline, CDR1 SGHTA and CDR2 FQGTGA. For the CDR3, the DNA is TGTGCCAGCAGCTTAACGGGACTAGGAACCGGGGAGCTGTTTTTT. It yields the protein CASSLTGLGTGELFF. Supplemented by reference TRBV7-3 and TRBJ2-2, the full variable domain reads GAGVSQTPSNKVTEKGKYVELRCDPISGHTALYWYRQSLGQGPEFLIYFQGTGAADDSGLPNDRFFAVRPEGSVSTLKIQRTERGDSAVYLCASSLTGLGTGELFFGEGSRLTVL.

The rearrangement uses TRBV27 and TRBJ1-5; 8 bases agree with TRBD1. The V gene end was trimmed by 1 base and the J gene end by 0 bases; junction bases not matched to a gene: 11. There are 19 residues in the CDR3. The germline gives CDR1 MNHEY, CDR2 SMNVEV (reference sequence). CDR3 protein: CASSLLGQTGDFSNQPQHF. The CDR3 nucleotides are TGTGCCAGCAGTTTATTGGGGCAGACAGGGGATTTTAGCAATCAGCCCCAGCATTTT.

This chain joins TRBV11-2 and TRBJ2-5; TRBD2 aligns across 9 bases. The CDR3 sequence is 17 residues long. From germline, CDR1 is SGHAT and CDR2 FQNNGV. Germline trimming cut 1 base from V and 1 base from J; bases unmatched to any gene: 7. The CDR3 DNA reads as TGTGCCAGCAGCTTAGTGGCGACTAGCGGCCTCCAAGAGACCCAGTACTTC. Its translation is CASSLVATSGLQETQYF.

The V call is TRBV30, the J call TRBJ2-7; 16 nucleotides match TRBD2. Germline V gene lookup returns CDR1 GTSNPN and CDR2 SVGIG (reference sequence). The V segment lost 0 bases and the J segment 2 bases; nucleotides outside the gene matches: 1. The CDR3 runs 16 residues. The CDR3 DNA follows: TGTGCCTGGAGTGTTGGGACTAGCGGGGGGGCCTACGAGCAGTACTTC. Translating gives CAWSVGTSGGAYEQYF.

The chain is built from TRBV25-1 and TRBJ2-2, with D hard to call. V lost 2 bases and J 2 bases, leaving 9 bases between the germline ends. Germline CDR1 and CDR2: MGHDK and SYGVNS. The CDR3 loop spans 15 amino acids. The CDR3 loop is CASSETDINTGELFF. The CDR3 nucleotides are TGTGCCAGCAGTGAAACAGATATTAACACCGGGGAGCTGTTTTTT.

The genes are TRBV9 and TRBJ1-6; 7 bases match TRBD1. Trimming took 4 bases from V and 7 from J; bases not matched to a gene: 8. Germline-derived CDR1 and CDR2 are SGDLS and YYNGEE. The CDR3 loop spans 15 amino acids. CDR3 nucleotides: TGTGCCAGCAGCCCGTCGGGGACAGCGAATTCACCCCTCCACTTT. It is translated as CASSPSGTANSPLHF.

V and J are TRBV9 and TRBJ2-1, with 9 bases that match TRBD1. The CDR3 has 15 amino acids. Germline V gene sequence: CDR1 SGDLS, CDR2 YYNGEE. Unmatched junction bases numbered 7, after V lost 3 bases and J lost 6 bases. The CDR3: CASSGGQGLFNEQFF. Here the CDR3 DNA reads TGTGCCAGCAGCGGGGGACAGGGTCTTTTCAATGAGCAGTTCTTC.

The chain carries TRBV9 and TRBJ1-5; D not resolved. The V end was cut by 2 bases, the J end by 0 bases, with 6 bases between. The germline CDR1 and CDR2 sequences are SGDLS and YYNGEE. The CDR3 totals 14 residues. The CDR3 DNA reads as TGTGCCAGCAGCGTCGACAATAGCAATCAGCCCCAGCATTTT. Protein product: CASSVDNSNQPQHF. Looking up the rest from reference TRBV9 and TRBJ1-5 gives the full variable domain: DSGVTQTPKHLITATGQRVTLRCSPRSGDLSVYWYQQSLDQGLQFLIQYYNGEERAKGNILERFSAQQFPDLHSELNLSSLELGDSALYFCASSVDNSNQPQHFGDGTRLSIL.

This clone has only one observation. The chain combines TRBV4-2 with TRBJ2-3, with 10 positions matching TRBD2. Germline V gene sequence: CDR1 LGHNA, CDR2 YNFKEQ. The CDR3 spans 18 residues. The ends lost 1 base at V and 5 bases at J; junction bases unmatched: 12. CDR3 protein: CASSQVRSGGAGEDTQYF. DNA for the CDR3: TGTGCCAGCAGCCAAGTCCGGAGCGGGGGGGCCGGGGAAGATACGCAGTATTTT.

The chain combines TRBV7-7 with TRBJ2-2; 7 bases align to TRBD1. CDR1 and CDR2 from the germline V gene are SSHAT and FNYEAQ (reference sequence). With 5 bases clipped from V and 4 bases from J, the junction kept 7 bases outside the gene matches. The CDR3 contains 15 residues. The CDR3 protein is CASSARQGITGELFF. In DNA form, the CDR3 reads TGTGCCAGCAGCGCAAGACAGGGAATCACCGGGGAGCTGTTTTTT.

In nucleotides, the CDR3 is TGTGCCAGCAGTCCCGGGGGGGCTTACTATGGCTACACCTTC. It yields the protein CASSPGGAYYGYTF. The chain has TRBV6-5 and TRBJ1-2; a weak D match, TRBD1 (6 bases). The CDR3 consists of 14 residues. Looked up from germline, CDR1 is MNHEY and CDR2 is SVGAGI. V was clipped by 5 bases and J by 3 bases, with 13 bases between them.

The chain joins TRBV6-5 to TRBJ2-3, with a tentative D call TRBD2 (6 bases). The germline CDR1 and CDR2 sequences are MNHEY and SVGAGI. This CDR3 has 15 amino acids. With 5 bases removed from V and 5 bases from J, the gap between germline ends came to 17 bases. The CDR3 loop is CASSRAGLSGDTQYF. In DNA, the CDR3 is TGTGCCAGCAGTCGCGCGGGGTTGAGTGGAGATACGCAGTATTTT.

This clone was seen a few times. This sequence joins TRBV5-6 and TRBJ1-6; 7 bases agree with TRBD1. The CDR3 spans 17 residues. Germline values: CDR1 SGHDT, CDR2 YYEEEE. With V trimmed by 4 bases and J by 0 bases, 7 bases remained unmatched. The CDR3 protein is CASSGQDRSSYNSPLHF. The CDR3 DNA is TGTGCCAGCAGCGGACAGGACAGGAGCTCCTATAATTCACCCCTCCACTTT.

The chain is built from TRBV7-2 and TRBJ2-7, with D possibly matching TRBD2 (5 bases). The CDR3 is made up of 13 amino acids. Trimming took 3 bases from V and 4 from J, leaving 10 bases between them. Germline V gene sequence: CDR1 SGHTA, CDR2 FQGNSA. CDR3 nucleotide sequence: TGTGCCAGCAGCTTCGGCGGCGGGTACGAGCAGTACTTC. This gives the protein CASSFGGGYEQYF.

This chain connects TRBV6-5 to TRBJ2-1; 7 nucleotides line up with TRBD1. The CDR3 consists of 16 residues. V lost 4 bases, J lost 2 bases, and 8 bases stayed unmatched. Looked up from germline, CDR1 is MNHEY and CDR2 is SVGAGI. CDR3 nucleotides: TGTGCCAGCAGTTCCGAAAACAGGGGCACCTACAATGAGCAGTTCTTC. Translating gives CASSSENRGTYNEQFF.